These 28 T cell receptor beta chains originate from one sample sequenced in a study of response to subunit inactivated influenza vaccine. TCRdb fed the RT-PCR reads into MiXCR, producing one record per CDR3 protein. The table shows some 850,000 distinct CDR3 sequences, with less than 20% occurring only once. This material consisted of PBMCs from blood, taken 4 to 6 days after vaccination. The receptors here all came from a middle-aged man who received an inactivated influenza vaccine.

This clonotype has at least ten counts. The rearrangement joins TRBV12-3 or TRBV12-4 to TRBJ2-7; 9 bases fit TRBD2. The CDR3 sequence is 15 residues long. V dropped 7 bases and J dropped 4; count of bases not matched to a gene: 11. CDR3 nucleotide sequence: TGTGCCAGCACCCGTCGGGCTAGCGGGGCGTACGAGCAGTACTTC. It encodes CASTRRASGAYEQYF.

This clonotype appeared a few times. V usage is TRBV5-6 and J usage is TRBJ2-1; D call uncertain. Per germline, CDR1 SGHDT and CDR2 YYEEEE. This CDR3 is 13 amino acids long. V lost 4 bases and J 9 bases, leaving 14 bases between the germline ends. For the CDR3, the DNA is TGTGCCAGCAGCGCCACAATGTATGGTGAGCAGTTCTTC. Its translation is CASSATMYGEQFF.

This clonotype was observed a few times. V and J are TRBV29-1 and TRBJ2-2, with D hard to call. V gave up 0 bases and J gave up 12 bases, with 8 bases separating them. The germline V gene has CDR1 SQVTM and CDR2 ANQGSEA. CDR3 length: 11 amino acids. In DNA form, the CDR3 reads TGCAGCGTTGAAGATCTGGGGAAGCTGTTTTTT. The encoded protein is CSVEDLGKLFF.

This clonotype was seen a few times. The V gene is TRBV20-1, the J gene TRBJ2-7; a possible D gene is TRBD2 (8 bases). The germline V gene has CDR1 DFQATT and CDR2 SNEGSKA (reference sequence). The V and J ends lost 4 bases and 8 bases respectively, with 27 bases between them. The CDR3 contains 16 residues. CDR3: CSANRREGRGYSQQYF. In DNA form, the CDR3 reads TGCAGTGCTAATAGACGGGAGGGCAGGGGGTATAGCCAGCAGTACTTC.

The chain couples TRBV28 to TRBJ2-2; 8 bases align to TRBD2. Germline V gene sequence: CDR1 MDHEN, CDR2 SYDVKM. The J segment lost 7 bases and the V segment lost 7 bases, leaving 11 bases of the junction unmatched. This CDR3 has 15 amino acids. The CDR3 sequence: CASNFGASGCGELFF. For the CDR3, the DNA is TGTGCCAGCAACTTCGGGGCTAGCGGGTGCGGGGAGCTGTTTTTT.

This clonotype was recorded once. The J gene is TRBJ2-3, the V gene TRBV20-1; D perhaps matches TRBD1 (6 bases). This CDR3 is built from 15 residues. V gave up 0 bases and J gave up 9 bases, with 19 bases separating them. The germline gives CDR1 DFQATT, CDR2 SNEGSKA (reference sequence). CDR3 in DNA: TGCAGTGCTAGAGATATTGGGGCGGAGCAGGGGACGCAGTATTTT. Translated: CSARDIGAEQGTQYF.

This clonotype was seen repeatedly, ten times or more. This rearrangement joins TRBV15 to TRBJ2-3; D perhaps matches TRBD2 (7 bases). V was pared by 5 bases and J by 3 bases, with 21 bases between. Germline V CDR1 and CDR2: LNHNV, YYDKDF (reference sequence). This CDR3 contains 17 residues. The CDR3 reads CATSFPLGGRGTDTQYF. CDR3 in DNA: TGTGCCACCAGCTTCCCACTCGGGGGGCGCGGTACAGATACGCAGTATTTT.

This chain links TRBV15 with TRBJ1-2, with D hard to call. This CDR3 is 15 amino acids long. V was pared by 1 base and J by 6 bases, with 15 bases between. The germline V gene has CDR1 LNHNV and CDR2 YYDKDF (reference sequence). The CDR3 DNA is TGTGCCACCAGCAGAGGGAACTTGTACCAGGATGGCTACACCTTC. Translating it yields CATSRGNLYQDGYTF.

This clonotype came up a few times. The V gene is TRBV11-2, the J gene TRBJ2-7, with a tentative D call TRBD1 (7 bases). Germline loops: CDR1 SGHAT, CDR2 FQNNGV. This CDR3 spans 15 amino acids. Trimming cost V 0 bases and J 5 bases, with 14 bases left between them. In DNA, the CDR3 is TGTGCCAGCAGCTTAGATCGGCAGGGGGGCCACGAGCAGTACTTC. Residues: CASSLDRQGGHEQYF.

This clonotype was detected ten times or more. The J gene is TRBJ1-3, the V gene TRBV12-3 or TRBV12-4; D gene ambiguous. The CDR3 totals 11 residues. V lost 8 bases to trimming and J lost 3 bases, with 5 bases between them. The CDR3 DNA reads TGTGCCAGCTCCCGTGGAAACACCATATATTTT. Protein sequence: CASSRGNTIYF.

This clonotype was seen more than once but under ten times. The V gene is TRBV7-9, the J gene TRBJ2-7, with D possibly matching TRBD2 (6 bases). Between the trimmed V and J ends, which lost 3 bases and 2 bases, there was a span of 14 bases. From germline, CDR1 is SEHNR and CDR2 FQNEAQ (reference sequence). This CDR3 has 15 amino acids. The DNA of the CDR3 is TGTGCCAGCAGCTTGGAGGGGAGAGCAACCTACGAGCAGTACTTC. Translated, it gives CASSLEGRATYEQYF.

This clonotype was seen many times. The chain carries TRBV4-3 and TRBJ1-5, with D perhaps matching TRBD1 (5 bases). The CDR3 sequence is 16 residues long. Germline values: CDR1 LGHNA, CDR2 YSLEER. V was shortened by 2 bases and J by 0 bases, with 11 bases between the two germline ends. The CDR3 bases are TGCGCCAGCAGCCAATCCAGGGCTCCTAGCAATCAGCCCCAGCATTTT. The encoded protein is CASSQSRAPSNQPQHF.

V usage is TRBV5-1 and J usage is TRBJ2-1, with 8 bases identical to TRBD1. The V gene's germline CDR1 is SGHRS and CDR2 YFSETQ. After removal of 3 bases from V and 8 bases from J, the junction contained 7 bases not matched to a gene. The CDR3 spans 14 residues. CDR3 coding DNA: TGCGCCAGCAGCTCCTGGACAGGGCAGGATGAGCAGTTCTTC. It yields the protein CASSSWTGQDEQFF.

This clonotype was picked up a small number of times. The chain joins TRBV12-3 or TRBV12-4 to TRBJ2-1; 12 bases map to TRBD2. V was pared by 2 bases and J by 6 bases, with 2 bases of the junction left unmatched. The CDR3 covers 15 residues. The CDR3 DNA sequence: TGTGCCAGCAGTTTAAGACTAGCGGGGGCCAATGAGCAGTTCTTC. Translating it yields CASSLRLAGANEQFF.

This clonotype has a count of ten or more. The CDR3 is CASSLTGANVLTF. CDR3 DNA: TGTGCCAGCAGTTTAACTGGGGCCAACGTCCTGACTTTC. The V and J genes are TRBV12-3 or TRBV12-4 and TRBJ2-6; D is ambiguous. V lost 2 bases, J lost 2 bases, and 1 base lay in between. CDR3 length equals 13 residues.

This clonotype was recorded at least ten times. The V call is TRBV15, the J call TRBJ2-7; 8 nucleotides align to TRBD1. Germline lookup yields CDR1 LNHNV and CDR2 YYDKDF (reference sequence). CDR3 length: 16 amino acids. J gave up 4 bases and V 1 base, and 9 bases lay outside the gene matches. CDR3 region: CATSRVFRDRSYEQYF. For the CDR3, the DNA is TGTGCCACCAGCAGAGTTTTTCGGGACAGGAGTTACGAGCAGTACTTC. The full variable domain, with the rest looked up from reference TRBV15 and TRBJ2-7, is DAMVIQNPRYQVTQFGKPVTLSCSQTLNHNVMYWYQQKSSQAPKLLFHYYDKDFNNEADTPDNFQSRRPNTSFCFLDIRSPGLGDTAMYLCATSRVFRDRSYEQYFGPGTRLTVT.

The rearrangement joins TRBV4-2 to TRBJ2-7; TRBD1 matches at 8 bases. The V gene's germline CDR1 is LGHNA and CDR2 YNFKEQ. The trim removed 7 bases at V and 4 bases at J, leaving 15 bases unmatched. This CDR3 spans 16 amino acids. The CDR3 region is CASNTGQGADFYEQYF. CDR3 nucleotide sequence: TGTGCCAGCAACACGGGTCAGGGGGCGGACTTTTACGAGCAGTACTTC.

This clonotype turned up a few times. V is TRBV5-5 and J is TRBJ1-2, with D uncertain. Germline-derived CDR1 and CDR2 are SGHKS and YYEKEE (reference sequence). V was shortened by 4 bases and J by 0 bases, with 16 bases between the two germline ends. The CDR3 consists of 16 residues. The CDR3 reads CASSPTSGWANYGYTF. CDR3 nucleotides: TGTGCCAGCAGCCCTACCAGTGGGTGGGCTAACTATGGCTACACCTTC. Using reference TRBV5-5 and TRBJ1-2 for the parts outside the CDR3, the full variable domain is DAGVTQSPTHLIKTRGQQVTLRCSPISGHKSVSWYQQVLGQGPQFIFQYYEKEERGRGNFPDRFSARQFPNYSSELNVNALLLGDSALYLCASSPTSGWANYGYTFGSGTRLTVV.

The chain uses TRBV20-1 and TRBJ2-1; 8 bases map to TRBD2. Germline trimming cut 4 bases from V and 5 bases from J; bases unmatched to any gene: 7. Per the germline V gene, CDR1 is DFQATT and CDR2 is SNEGSKA (reference sequence). The CDR3 length is 14 residues. The CDR3 DNA reads as TGCAGTGCTATCGCTCTAGCGGGCAACAATGAGCAGTTCTTC. The encoded protein is CSAIALAGNNEQFF.

This clonotype was seen a handful of times. The chain recombines TRBV5-6 with TRBJ2-3, with 8 bases fitting TRBD2. V trimming: 2 bases; J trimming: 6 bases; junction bases outside the gene matches: 8. CDR1 is SGHDT and CDR2 is YYEEEE in the germline V gene. CDR3 size: 15 residues. In nucleotides, the CDR3 is TGTGCCAGCAGCTTCCTTCGACTAGCGAAGGATACGCAGTATTTT. This gives the protein CASSFLRLAKDTQYF.

This clonotype was counted between two and nine times. The chain uses TRBV11-2 and TRBJ2-3; 15 bases line up with TRBD2. The CDR3 runs to 18 residues. V dropped 3 bases and J dropped 4; count of bases not matched to a gene: 8. The germline gives CDR1 SGHAT, CDR2 FQNNGV. CDR3 in DNA: TGTGCCAGCAGCTTCTCCGGGACTAGCGGGAGGAGGGCAGATACGCAGTATTTT. It encodes CASSFSGTSGRRADTQYF.

This clonotype was seen only a few times. V is TRBV6-1 and J is TRBJ2-1; maybe TRBD1 (6 bases). CDR1 and CDR2 from the germline V gene are MNHNS and SASEGT. The ends were cut back, 4 bases at V and 10 bases at J, with 17 bases in the middle. The CDR3 totals 14 residues. The CDR3 DNA follows: TGTGCCAGCAGTGCTACTAGGACAGCTCGGGAGCAGTTCTTC. Encoded protein: CASSATRTAREQFF.

This clonotype showed up just a few times. The chain employs TRBV7-2 and TRBJ2-2, with 7 bases matching TRBD1. The germline V gene encodes CDR1 SGHTA and CDR2 FQGNSA. Trimming took 1 base from V and 4 from J; bases not matched to a gene: 6. The CDR3 has 16 amino acids. In nucleotides, the CDR3 is TGTGCCAGCAGCTTAGATAGGGGGCAGGTCACCGGGGAGCTGTTTTTT. As protein: CASSLDRGQVTGELFF. The full variable domain, in which reference TRBV7-2 and TRBJ2-2 provide the parts outside the CDR3, is GAGVSQSPSNKVTEKGKDVELRCDPISGHTALYWYRQSLGQGLEFLIYFQGNSAPDKSGLPSDRFSAERTGGSVSTLTIQRTQQEDSAVYLCASSLDRGQVTGELFFGEGSRLTVL.

The V gene is TRBV12-3 or TRBV12-4, the J gene TRBJ1-5; no definite D call. Deletions cut 7 bases from V and 6 bases from J, with 16 bases between. The CDR3 runs to 14 residues. The CDR3 sequence: CASTTSGWSQPQHF. CDR3 coding DNA: TGTGCCAGCACCACAAGTGGATGGTCTCAGCCCCAGCATTTT.

The sample holds a few counts of this clonotype. At one end, the junction sequence differs from germline, possibly due to a read error. The rearrangement joins TRBV12-3 or TRBV12-4 to TRBJ2-3; unclear D gene. CDR3 size: 13 residues. The CDR3 nucleotides are TGTGCCAGCAATTTAGGGTGGACAGATACGCAGTATTTT. Amino acid sequence: CASNLGWTDTQYF.

This clonotype has a handful of counts. The chain recombines TRBV7-2 with TRBJ1-2; D call uncertain. This CDR3 is 14 amino acids long. Germline loops: CDR1 SGHTA, CDR2 FQGNSA. The ends were cut back, 5 bases at V and 8 bases at J, with 18 bases in the middle. CDR3 sequence reads: CASSPLLEPWGYTF. The CDR3 DNA reads TGTGCCAGCAGCCCCTTGTTGGAGCCCTGGGGCTACACCTTC.

A few counts support this clonotype. This chain connects TRBV12-3 or TRBV12-4 to TRBJ2-3; D is undetermined. The CDR3 spans 14 residues. Trimming removed 3 bases at V and 2 bases at J, with 9 bases between. The chain's CDR3 is CASSFEPYTDTQYF. CDR3 DNA sequence: TGTGCCAGCAGTTTTGAGCCTTACACAGATACGCAGTATTTT.

This clonotype has a count of ten or more. V gene TRBV7-9 combines with J gene TRBJ2-5, with 9 bases lining up with TRBD1. V was clipped by 5 bases and J by 1 base; unmatched bases: 2. Germline V gene sequence: CDR1 SEHNR, CDR2 FQNEAQ (reference sequence). This CDR3 has 14 amino acids. The CDR3 is CASSATGGQETQYF. The CDR3 DNA sequence: TGTGCCAGCAGCGCGACAGGGGGCCAAGAGACCCAGTACTTC.